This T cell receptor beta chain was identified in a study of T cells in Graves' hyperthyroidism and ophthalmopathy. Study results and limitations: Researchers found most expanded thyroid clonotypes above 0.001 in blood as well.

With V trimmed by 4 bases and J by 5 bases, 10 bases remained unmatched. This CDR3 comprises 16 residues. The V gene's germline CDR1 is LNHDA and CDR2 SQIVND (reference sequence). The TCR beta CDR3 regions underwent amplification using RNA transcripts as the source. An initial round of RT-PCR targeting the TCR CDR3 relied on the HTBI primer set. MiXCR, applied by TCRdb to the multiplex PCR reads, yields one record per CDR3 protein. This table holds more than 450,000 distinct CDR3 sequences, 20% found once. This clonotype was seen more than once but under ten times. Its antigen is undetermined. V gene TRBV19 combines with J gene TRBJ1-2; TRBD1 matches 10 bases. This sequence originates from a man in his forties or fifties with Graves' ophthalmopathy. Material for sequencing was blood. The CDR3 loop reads CASSTPGTGVWYGYTF. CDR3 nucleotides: TGTGCCAGTAGTACCCCCGGGACAGGGGTATGGTATGGCTACACCTTC.